This T cell receptor beta chain was documented in a study of identical twins (TCRdb year 2016). At the level of the whole study: To test whether fetal clonotypes persist, this study deep-sequenced TCR alpha and beta repertoires from monozygotic twins, from unrelated adults of various ages, and from cord blood. To rule out contamination, replicate twin experiments were performed at different times with different library preparation protocols.

Every donor in the study was a healthy Caucasian. The twin cohort comprised three pairs of female monozygotic twins, all aged about 18 to 30 years. CD4+ and CD8+ T cell populations were isolated with positive isolation kits from Invitrogen. Study-level results and caveats: Recombination models systematically underestimated out-of-frame TCR alpha sharing in monozygotic twins but agreed with sharing between unrelated individuals. Compared with coincidental sharing between unrelated individuals, an excess of low generation-probability sequences was observed among out-of-frame TCR alpha sequences shared between twins. Invariant T cells such as MAIT and iNKT could partly confound zero-insertion analyses, although diverse VJ usage argued against such confounding for most clonotypes. Abundant cord blood beta clonotypes had fewer insertions, young adult naive repertoires showed a similar but weaker trend, and memory repertoires showed no such trend. A weaker excess of twin sharing was found in beta out-of-frame sequences because the signal-to-noise ratio was lowered by fewer shared sequences. Because the same donors could not be followed over many years, the conclusions relied on cross-sectional statistical analysis.

Library preparation used 5' RACE. TCRdb lists the instrument as Illumina HiSeq 2000. Template switching added a universal primer binding site, and the final cDNA carried a unique molecular identifier that allowed TCR cDNA molecules to be counted accurately. First-strand cDNA for TCR alpha and beta chains was synthesized from specific primers in the conserved constant-segment region. To control for contamination, each cDNA library was double barcoded with a SMART-Mk sample barcode plus Illumina barcodes. Two successive PCR steps introduced TruSeq adapter sequences along with Illumina sample barcodes. The Illumina HiSeq platform was used with custom primers to sequence TCR alpha and beta cDNA libraries. For the original study's pipeline: MiGEC was used to process raw reads and extract unique molecular identifiers, and MiXCR was used to find CDR3 positions. For each individual, recombination models were inferred using an EM algorithm with the repgenHMM and IGoR tools. Shared clonotypes were analyzed with the tcR package in R, and sharing was normalized by the product of cloneset sizes. To study raw recombination free of thymic and clonal selection effects, out-of-frame nonproductive sequences were analyzed. The raw public data were reprocessed by TCRdb itself: fastp quality trimming at Q25, MiXCR clonotype calling, in-frame beta chains only. Rows are combined by CDR3 protein, so each entry shows the most common genes and DNA. What appears here as the V and J calls and clone size reflects TCRdb's work, not the paper's. The sample yields 540,000 or so distinct CDR3 sequences; around 22% were counted once. 0.4% to 0.6% of the sample rests with the top ten.

Regarding this clonotype: What antigen it recognizes has not been identified. One base away there is no much larger clone; base qualities are not given.

Ends trimmed: V by 3 bases, J by 4 bases; bases unmatched to a gene: 3. From cysteine to phenylalanine, the CDR3 is 13 amino acids long. Here the CDR3 DNA is all that survives: 39 bases in frame from base 1. CDR1 and CDR2 (SNHLY, FYNNEI) derive from the germline V gene. This sample was shared with a second study, whose subject was yellow fever vaccine responses in identical twins. Taken from the second paper: The T cell response to vaccination in identical twins was reported by the authors to appear partly convergent and partly personalized. In the study, vaccine-responding T cell clones were precisely tracked in identical twins.

The sequence joins TRBV2 to TRBJ2-7; the central 7 bases match TRBD1. The TCR originated in a young woman in good health. Sequencing was performed on CD4+ T cells sorted from blood. The CDR3 region: CASSETGWYEQYF. At the DNA level, the sequence is TGTGCCAGCAGTGAGACAGGGTGGTACGAGCAGTACTTC.